This is a list of T cell receptor beta chains from one sample in a study of T-cell reconstitution after alpha-beta-depleted transplantation in children. TCRdb itself ran the PCR reads through MiXCR, one entry per CDR3 protein. Among around 230,000 distinct CDR3 sequences listed, approximately 17% were seen once. The sample in question was PBMCs, mostly from graft donor cells, obtained 360 days after TCRalphabeta/CD19-depleted stem cell transplant. The receptors shown here come from a male patient aged 2 to 10 who had a stem cell transplant for acute lymphoblastic leukemia, so the T cells may come from the graft donor. The CDR3 runs from the conserved cysteine through the conserved F or W. The D gene is left open where the match is weak. Clone size is not always given. Where it is, it says once, few, many or a class for expanded clones.

TRBV10-3	.	TRBJ2-1	TRBD2	CAISESMLAGLNEQFF	TGTGCCATCAGTGAGTCGATGCTAGCGGGCCTCAATGAGCAGTTCTTC
TRBV10-3	.	TRBJ2-6	.	CAIGPDSNSGANVLTF	TGTGCCATCGGCCCGGACTCGAACTCTGGGGCCAACGTCCTGACTTTC
TRBV5-6	.	TRBJ2-1	.	CASSLVTRESPYNEQFF	TGTGCCAGCAGCTTGGTTACTCGGGAGTCCCCCTACAATGAGCAGTTCTTC
TRBV6-2/TRBV6-3	.	TRBJ2-5	.	CASSYPRAQYF	TGTGCCAGCAGTTACCCCAGGGCCCAGTACTTC
TRBV10-3	many	TRBJ1-5	.	CAISGGLYSNQPQHF	TGTGCCATCAGTGGGGGACTTTATAGCAATCAGCCCCAGCATTTT
TRBV10-3	.	TRBJ1-2	.	CAIRAGTEDYGYTF	TGTGCCATCAGGGCAGGGACGGAGGACTATGGCTACACCTTC
TRBV5-4	.	TRBJ2-5	.	CASSHDGYQETQYF	TGTGCCAGCAGCCACGACGGGTACCAAGAGACCCAGTACTTC
TRBV20-1	few	TRBJ2-2	.	CSAKPSLNTGELFF	TGCAGTGCTAAACCCAGTTTGAACACCGGGGAGCTGTTTTTT
TRBV20-1	few	TRBJ2-7	TRBD2	CSARDLTSGLYEQYF	TGCAGTGCTAGAGATCTTACTAGCGGGCTTTACGAGCAGTACTTC
TRBV2	few	TRBJ2-7	.	CASSLAAVSSYEQYF	TGTGCCAGCTCTCTGGCAGCGGTGAGCTCCTACGAGCAGTACTTC
TRBV4-2	.	TRBJ1-2	.	CASSQDLGTRPKRDF	TGTGCCAGCAGCCAAGATCTCGGGACAAGGCCGAAGAGGGACTTC
TRBV4-2	few	TRBJ2-5	TRBD2	CASSQRDYRDSAQYF	TGTGCCAGCAGCCAGAGGGACTACCGGGATTCGGCCCAGTACTTC
TRBV20-1	few	TRBJ2-3	.	CSARVPLPSTDTQYF	TGCAGTGCTAGAGTCCCGTTGCCTAGCACAGATACGCAGTATTTT
TRBV12-3/TRBV12-4	few	TRBJ2-1	TRBD2	CASSLGTSGSWYNEQFF	TGTGCCAGCAGTTTAGGGACTAGCGGGAGTTGGTACAATGAGCAGTTCTTC
TRBV4-2	.	TRBJ2-7	TRBD2	CASSQDVAGGLSSYEQYF	TGTGCCAGCAGCCAAGATGTAGCGGGGGGCCTAAGCTCCTACGAGCAGTACTTC
TRBV5-1	many	TRBJ2-7	.	CASSYNSYEQYF	TGCGCCAGCAGCTATAACTCCTACGAGCAGTACTTC
TRBV12-3/TRBV12-4	.	TRBJ2-3	.	CASSWAGATDTQYF	TGTGCCAGCAGTTGGGCGGGGGCCACAGATACGCAGTATTTT
TRBV5-1	many	TRBJ2-7	TRBD1	CASSPGTATYEQYF	TGCGCCAGCAGCCCCGGGACAGCTACCTACGAGCAGTACTTC
TRBV12-3/TRBV12-4	.	TRBJ1-5	TRBD1	CASSPGQVFQPQHF	TGTGCCAGCAGCCCGGGACAGGTATTTCAGCCCCAGCATTTT
TRBV18	few	TRBJ2-7	TRBD2	CASSTERGGGVQYF	TGTGCCAGCTCGACCGAGCGGGGGGGCGGCGTGCAGTACTTC
TRBV20-1	.	TRBJ1-1	TRBD1	CSARDYRGEDTEAFF	TGCAGTGCTAGAGATTACAGGGGGGAGGACACTGAAGCTTTCTTT
TRBV20-1	.	TRBJ1-1	TRBD1	CSARAGQVSVTEAFF	TGCAGTGCTAGGGCGGGACAGGTGTCGGTCACTGAAGCTTTCTTT
TRBV3-1	few	TRBJ2-1	.	CASSQEGARAHPIYNEQFF	TGTGCCAGCAGCCAAGAGGGAGCGCGGGCCCACCCAATCTACAATGAGCAGTTCTTC
TRBV6-5	.	TRBJ2-7	.	CASSYEAGSSYEQYF	TGTGCCAGCAGTTACGAAGCAGGGAGCTCCTACGAGCAGTACTTC
TRBV5-1	.	TRBJ2-3	TRBD2	CASSYRAGDTDTQYF	TGCGCCAGCAGCTACCGCGCGGGGGACACAGATACGCAGTATTTT
TRBV28	.	TRBJ2-7	.	CAMGPGLLSYEQYF	TGTGCCATGGGCCCCGGGCTGCTCTCCTACGAGCAGTACTTC
TRBV4-3	.	TRBJ2-1	.	CASSQVLAGEQFF	TGCGCCAGCAGCCAAGTTCTCGCGGGAGAGCAGTTCTTC
TRBV4-3	few	TRBJ1-1	.	CASSQEWWGTEAFF	TGCGCCAGCAGCCAAGAATGGTGGGGGACTGAAGCTTTCTTT
TRBV28	once	TRBJ2-5	.	CASSLASRDGETQYF	TGTGCCAGCAGTTTAGCGTCTCGGGACGGAGAGACCCAGTACTTC
TRBV11-1	.	TRBJ2-1	.	CASSPRTHRVVNSSVLEQFF	TGTGCCAGCAGCCCCCGCACTCACAGGGTGGTAAATTCGAGCGTACTTGAGCAGTTCTTC
TRBV11-2	.	TRBJ2-7	.	CASSLWYLKDGSYEQYF	TGTGCCAGCAGCTTATGGTATTTAAAGGACGGTTCCTACGAGCAGTACTTC
TRBV18	few	TRBJ1-2	.	CASSPDGSRDYGYTF	TGTGCCAGCTCACCAGACGGGAGCCGGGACTATGGCTACACCTTC
TRBV29-1	.	TRBJ2-3	.	CSVGLVLTDTQYF	TGCAGCGTTGGCCTTGTCCTCACAGATACGCAGTATTTT
TRBV29-1	.	TRBJ2-1	TRBD2	CSVVGLAAGASSNEQFF	TGCAGCGTTGTGGGGTTGGCGGCGGGAGCCTCCTCAAATGAGCAGTTCTTC
TRBV24-1	few	TRBJ2-5	.	CATSDFFGARETQYF	TGTGCCACCAGTGATTTTTTCGGGGCCAGGGAGACCCAGTACTTC
TRBV7-9	.	TRBJ2-7	.	CASSKLGRPEQYF	TGTGCCAGCAGTAAACTGGGTCGTCCCGAGCAGTACTTC
TRBV10-3	many	TRBJ1-1	.	CAISSGTRGDTEAFF	TGTGCCATCAGCTCCGGGACAAGGGGGGACACTGAAGCTTTCTTT
TRBV19	few	TRBJ2-1	TRBD1	CASSTQDRAGNEQFF	TGTGCCAGTAGTACCCAGGACAGGGCCGGCAATGAGCAGTTCTTC
TRBV29-1	.	TRBJ2-7	.	CSVVTRSSYEQYF	TGCAGCGTTGTTACAAGAAGCTCCTACGAGCAGTACTTC
TRBV6-5	many	TRBJ2-7	TRBD2	CASSYPQRGGEQYF	TGTGCCAGCAGTTACCCGCAGCGGGGGGGCGAGCAGTACTTC
TRBV4-2	few	TRBJ2-4	TRBD2	CASSQDLAGFAKNIQYF	TGTGCCAGCAGCCAAGACCTAGCGGGATTCGCCAAAAACATTCAGTACTTC
TRBV6-2/TRBV6-3	few	TRBJ2-1	.	CASRPFGTVNNEQFF	TGTGCCAGCAGACCGTTTGGGACGGTAAACAATGAGCAGTTCTTC
TRBV5-1	.	TRBJ1-1	.	CASSLINPRGTEAFF	TGCGCCAGCAGCTTGATCAACCCCCGAGGGACTGAAGCTTTCTTT
TRBV10-3	.	TRBJ2-7	.	CASTGGGGSYEQYF	TGTGCCAGCACAGGAGGAGGGGGCTCCTACGAGCAGTACTTC
TRBV7-2	.	TRBJ2-1	TRBD2	CASSLVRTSGAYNEQFF	TGTGCCAGCAGCTTAGTGCGTACTAGCGGGGCCTACAATGAGCAGTTCTTC
TRBV3-1	few	TRBJ2-1	TRBD2	CASSPSGGLPYNEQFF	TGTGCCAGCAGCCCTAGCGGGGGCTTACCCTACAATGAGCAGTTCTTC
TRBV11-2	.	TRBJ2-1	TRBD2	CASSLVGTSGEIYNEQFF	TGTGCCAGCAGCTTAGTAGGGACTAGCGGGGAGATCTACAATGAGCAGTTCTTC
TRBV12-3/TRBV12-4	many	TRBJ2-5	.	CASSLDGSRGETQYF	TGTGCCAGCAGTTTAGACGGGAGCCGAGGAGAGACCCAGTACTTC
TRBV7-2	.	TRBJ1-2	TRBD1	CASSSLRDRGPSYGYTF	TGTGCCAGCAGCTCCCTCCGGGACAGGGGGCCTAGCTATGGCTACACCTTC
TRBV20-1	many	TRBJ2-1	TRBD1	CSARDPDRGGDNEQFF	TGCAGTGCTAGAGACCCGGACAGGGGAGGAGACAATGAGCAGTTCTTC
TRBV5-6	few	TRBJ2-3	TRBD1	CASSLVTGQGSDTQYF	TGTGCCAGCAGCTTGGTCACGGGACAGGGATCAGATACGCAGTATTTT
TRBV5-1	.	TRBJ1-5	TRBD1	CASSFTGGQEAQHF	TGCGCCAGCAGCTTTACCGGGGGACAGGAGGCCCAGCATTTT
TRBV15	.	TRBJ2-5	.	CATSSHQRARVIETQYF	TGTGCCACCAGCTCCCACCAAAGGGCCAGGGTCATCGAGACCCAGTACTTC
TRBV12-3/TRBV12-4	few	TRBJ2-3	.	CASSLQGLDTQYF	TGTGCCAGCAGTCTTCAGGGATTAGATACGCAGTATTTT
TRBV10-3	.	TRBJ2-4	TRBD2	CAIGLAGGAKNIQYF	TGTGCCATCGGACTAGCGGGAGGTGCCAAAAACATTCAGTACTTC
TRBV27	.	TRBJ2-1	TRBD1	CASSSQGLNEQFF	TGTGCCAGCAGTTCACAGGGGCTCAATGAGCAGTTCTTC
TRBV5-1	.	TRBJ2-2	.	CASTPGGNTGELFF	TGCGCCAGCACCCCAGGAGGAAACACCGGGGAGCTGTTTTTT
TRBV20-1	.	TRBJ2-5	TRBD2	CCARDVTSGGPQETQYF	TGCTGTGCTAGAGATGTGACTAGCGGGGGGCCCCAAGAGACCCAGTACTTC
TRBV5-6	few	TRBJ2-5	.	CASQEPGLVETQYF	TGTGCCAGCCAGGAACCCGGACTGGTGGAGACCCAGTACTTC
TRBV7-6	.	TRBJ2-7	.	CASSRTGNSYEQYF	TGTGCCAGCAGCCGCACCGGGAACTCCTACGAGCAGTACTTC